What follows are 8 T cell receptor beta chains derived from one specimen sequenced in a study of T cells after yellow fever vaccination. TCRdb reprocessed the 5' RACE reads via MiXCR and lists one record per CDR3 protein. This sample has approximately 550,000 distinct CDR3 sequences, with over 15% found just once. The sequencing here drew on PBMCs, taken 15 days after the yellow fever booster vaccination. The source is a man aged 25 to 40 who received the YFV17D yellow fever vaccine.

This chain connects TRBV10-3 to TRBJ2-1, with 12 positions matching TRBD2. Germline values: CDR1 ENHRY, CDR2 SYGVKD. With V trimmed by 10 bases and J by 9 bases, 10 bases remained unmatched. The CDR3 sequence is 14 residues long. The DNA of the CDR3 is TGTGCCACCTCCCCGGGACTAGCGGGCCTTGAGCAGTTCTTC. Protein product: CATSPGLAGLEQFF.

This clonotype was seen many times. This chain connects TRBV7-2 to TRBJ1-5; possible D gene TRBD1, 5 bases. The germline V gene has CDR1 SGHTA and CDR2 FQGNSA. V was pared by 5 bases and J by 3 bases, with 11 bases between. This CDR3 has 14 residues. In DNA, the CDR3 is TGTGCCAGCAGCCAGGGACGGAACAATCAGCCCCAGCATTTT. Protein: CASSQGRNNQPQHF.

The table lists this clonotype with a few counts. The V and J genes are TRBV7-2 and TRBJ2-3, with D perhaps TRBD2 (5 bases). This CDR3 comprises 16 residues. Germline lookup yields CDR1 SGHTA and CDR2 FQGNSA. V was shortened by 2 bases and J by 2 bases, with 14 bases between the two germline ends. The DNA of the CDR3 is TGTGCCAGCAGCTTACTGGGGAGAGCGGTCACAGATACGCAGTATTTT. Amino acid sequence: CASSLLGRAVTDTQYF.

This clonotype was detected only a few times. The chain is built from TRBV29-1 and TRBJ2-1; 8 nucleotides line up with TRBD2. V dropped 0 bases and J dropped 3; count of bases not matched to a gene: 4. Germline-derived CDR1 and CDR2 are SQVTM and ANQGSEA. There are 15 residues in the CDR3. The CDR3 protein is CSVEEPGGHYNEQFF. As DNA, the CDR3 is TGCAGCGTTGAAGAGCCGGGAGGGCACTACAATGAGCAGTTCTTC.

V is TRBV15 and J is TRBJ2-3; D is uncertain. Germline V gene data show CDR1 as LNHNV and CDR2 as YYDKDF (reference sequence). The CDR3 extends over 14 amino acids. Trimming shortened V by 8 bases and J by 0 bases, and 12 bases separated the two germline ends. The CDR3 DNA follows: TGTGCCACCTCGGTGGTAACGAGCACAGATACGCAGTATTTT. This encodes CATSVVTSTDTQYF.

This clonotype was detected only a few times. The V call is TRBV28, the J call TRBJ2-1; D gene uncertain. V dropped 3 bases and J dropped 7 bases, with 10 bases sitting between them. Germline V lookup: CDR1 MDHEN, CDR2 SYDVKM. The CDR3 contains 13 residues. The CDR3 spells CASSFGVTNEQFF. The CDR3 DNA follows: TGTGCCAGCAGTTTCGGAGTAACGAATGAGCAGTTCTTC.

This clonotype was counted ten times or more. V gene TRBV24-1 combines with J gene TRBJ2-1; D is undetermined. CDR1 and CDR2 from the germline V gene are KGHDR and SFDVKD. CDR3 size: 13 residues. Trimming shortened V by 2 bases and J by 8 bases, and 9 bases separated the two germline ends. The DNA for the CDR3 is TGTGCCACCAGTGATTACCCTGGGCATGAGCAGTTCTTC. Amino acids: CATSDYPGHEQFF.

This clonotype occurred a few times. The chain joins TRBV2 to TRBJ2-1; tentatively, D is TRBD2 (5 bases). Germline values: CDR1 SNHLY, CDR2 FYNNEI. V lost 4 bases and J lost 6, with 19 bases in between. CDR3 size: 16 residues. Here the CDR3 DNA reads TGTGCCAGCAGTGGAGTATTAGGGCTCGGAGGCAATGAGCAGTTCTTC. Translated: CASSGVLGLGGNEQFF.